A selection of T cell receptor beta chains follows, all from one sample in a study of blood T cell repertoires in COVID-19. Sequencing was performed with immunoSEQ multiplex PCR; in TCRdb, only in-frame clones are kept and a portion is missing. In the table there are some 50,000 clones, roughly 84% of which are singletons. Source material: peripheral blood. All receptors come from a man aged 45 to 65 with acute or convalescent COVID-19. Both conserved end residues are part of each CDR3. D genes are given only for firm matches. Clone size is given for some rows only: seen once, a few or many times, or a class if the clone is expanded.

clone size,D gene,V gene,J gene,CDR3 DNA,CDR3 protein
-,TRBD2,TRBV7-2,TRBJ2-5,TGTGCCAGCAGCTTAGGGACTAGCGGGAACCAAGAGACCCAGTACTTC,CASSLGTSGNQETQYF
-,TRBD2,TRBV5-1,TRBJ2-2,TGCGCCAGCAGCGGAGTGGGAGCCACTAGCGGGCCGAACACCGGGGAGCTGTTTTTT,CASSGVGATSGPNTGELFF
-,TRBD1,TRBV5-8,TRBJ2-2,TGTGCCAGCAGCTTAGTTACGTACCTAGGACAGGGGAACACCGGGGAGCTGTTTTTT,CASSLVTYLGQGNTGELFF
few,-,TRBV7-2,TRBJ2-7,TGTGCCAGCAGCGCGACCGGGACTTTCAACTACGAGCAGTACTTC,CASSATGTFNYEQYF
once,-,TRBV30,TRBJ1-5,TGTGCCTGGAGTACAGGTCGAGCTTCTTACAATCAGCCCCAGCATTTT,CAWSTGRASYNQPQHF
-,-,TRBV12-2,TRBJ1-5,TGTGCAAGTCGCTTAGCACCCAGAAAGTGTTGGCCCCAGCATTTT,CASRLAPRKCWPQHF
-,-,TRBV4-3,TRBJ1-2,TGCGCCAGCAGCCAAGATAAAGGGAGCCCCGGAGGCTACACCTTC,CASSQDKGSPGGYTF
-,TRBD1,TRBV20-1,TRBJ2-2,TGCAGTGCTAGTACGACAGGGCGGAACACCGGGGAGCTGTTTTTT,CSASTTGRNTGELFF
few,TRBD1,TRBV18,TRBJ2-3,TGTGCCAGCACCACCTTGCCTGGACAGGGTGCAGATACGCAGTATTTT,CASTTLPGQGADTQYF
-,-,TRBV10-3,TRBJ1-5,TGTGCCATCAGTGAGTCAGACATTCAGCCCCAGCATTTT,CAISESDIQPQHF
-,-,TRBV7-8,TRBJ2-7,TGTGCCAGCAGCTTAGCGAAGGTAGCGCGAGAGCAGTACTTC,CASSLAKVAREQYF
-,-,TRBV7-2,TRBJ2-7,TGTGCCAGCAGCAAAACGTCCGGGAACGCACTCTACGAGCAGTACTTC,CASSKTSGNALYEQYF
-,-,TRBV10-2,TRBJ1-5,TGCGCCAGCAGGATAACAGGTAACCCCAATCAGCCCCAGCATTTT,CASRITGNPNQPQHF
-,TRBD2,TRBV14,TRBJ2-7,TGTGCCAGCAGCCCCCAGGGACTAGCGGGATATAGCGAGCAGTACTTC,CASSPQGLAGYSEQYF
-,-,TRBV3-1/TRBV3-2,TRBJ1-3,TGTGCCAGCAGCCAAGGTCCCACTGGAAACACCATATATTTT,CASSQGPTGNTIYF
-,-,TRBV7-2,TRBJ1-4,TGTGCCAGCAAACAGTCTGCGGGAAGGGATGAAAAACTGTTTTTT,CASKQSAGRDEKLFF
once,-,TRBV18,TRBJ2-3,TGTGCCAGCTCCCCCTCCGATACGCAGTATTTT,CASSPSDTQYF
-,-,TRBV10-3,TRBJ1-2,TGTGCCATCAGTGGGCCCTCGTCAGGGGTAGGTGGCTACACCTTC,CAISGPSSGVGGYTF
-,-,TRBV4-3,TRBJ2-7,TGCGCCAGCAGCCAAGATTGGCAGGGCCGACAATTATACGAGCAGTACTTC,CASSQDWQGRQLYEQYF
-,TRBD1,TRBV19,TRBJ2-6,TGTGCCAGTAGCCTCGGGACAGCCGGGGCCAACGTCCTGACTTTC,CASSLGTAGANVLTF
-,TRBD1,TRBV19,TRBJ1-2,TGTGCCAGTAGAGGACAGGGAAAGGGAAAGGTCTATGGCTACACCTTC,CASRGQGKGKVYGYTF
once,TRBD1,TRBV5-1,TRBJ2-7,TGCGCCAGCTCACCTGATGGACAGGGGGCAGACGAGCAGTACTTC,CASSPDGQGADEQYF
-,-,TRBV5-4,TRBJ2-3,TGTGCCAGCAGCTTGGAGCGCACAGATACGCAGTATTTT,CASSLERTDTQYF